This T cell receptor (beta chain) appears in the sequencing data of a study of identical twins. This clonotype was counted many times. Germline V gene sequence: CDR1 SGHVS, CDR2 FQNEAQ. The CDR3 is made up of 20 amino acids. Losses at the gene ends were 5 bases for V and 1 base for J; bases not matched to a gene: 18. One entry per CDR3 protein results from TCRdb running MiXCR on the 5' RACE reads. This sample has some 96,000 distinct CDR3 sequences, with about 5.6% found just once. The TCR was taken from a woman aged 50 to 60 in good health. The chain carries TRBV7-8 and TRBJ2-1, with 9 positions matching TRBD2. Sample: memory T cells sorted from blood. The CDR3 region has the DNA TGTGCCAGCAGCCGAGTTGGGACTAGCTCCTATCGAGGGTCCTACAATGAGCAGTTCTTC. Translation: CASSRVGTSSYRGSYNEQFF. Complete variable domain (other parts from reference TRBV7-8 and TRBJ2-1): GAGVSQSPRYKVAKRGQDVALRCDPISGHVSLFWYQQALGQGPEFLTYFQNEAQLDKSGLPSDRFFAERPEGSVSTLKIQRTQQEDSAVYLCASSRVGTSSYRGSYNEQFFGPGTRLTVL.